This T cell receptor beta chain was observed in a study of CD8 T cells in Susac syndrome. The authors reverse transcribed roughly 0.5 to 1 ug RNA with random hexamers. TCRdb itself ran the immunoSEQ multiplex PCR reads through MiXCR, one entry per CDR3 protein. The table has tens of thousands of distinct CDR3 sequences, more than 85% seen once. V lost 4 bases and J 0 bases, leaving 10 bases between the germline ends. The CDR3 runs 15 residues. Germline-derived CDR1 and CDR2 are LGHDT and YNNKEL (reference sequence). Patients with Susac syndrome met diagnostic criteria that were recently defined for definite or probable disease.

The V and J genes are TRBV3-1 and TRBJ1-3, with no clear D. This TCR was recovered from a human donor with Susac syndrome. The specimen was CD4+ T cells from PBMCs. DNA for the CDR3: TGTGCCAGCAGCCTAGTCTTGGGCTCTGGAAACACCATATATTTT. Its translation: CASSLVLGSGNTIYF.